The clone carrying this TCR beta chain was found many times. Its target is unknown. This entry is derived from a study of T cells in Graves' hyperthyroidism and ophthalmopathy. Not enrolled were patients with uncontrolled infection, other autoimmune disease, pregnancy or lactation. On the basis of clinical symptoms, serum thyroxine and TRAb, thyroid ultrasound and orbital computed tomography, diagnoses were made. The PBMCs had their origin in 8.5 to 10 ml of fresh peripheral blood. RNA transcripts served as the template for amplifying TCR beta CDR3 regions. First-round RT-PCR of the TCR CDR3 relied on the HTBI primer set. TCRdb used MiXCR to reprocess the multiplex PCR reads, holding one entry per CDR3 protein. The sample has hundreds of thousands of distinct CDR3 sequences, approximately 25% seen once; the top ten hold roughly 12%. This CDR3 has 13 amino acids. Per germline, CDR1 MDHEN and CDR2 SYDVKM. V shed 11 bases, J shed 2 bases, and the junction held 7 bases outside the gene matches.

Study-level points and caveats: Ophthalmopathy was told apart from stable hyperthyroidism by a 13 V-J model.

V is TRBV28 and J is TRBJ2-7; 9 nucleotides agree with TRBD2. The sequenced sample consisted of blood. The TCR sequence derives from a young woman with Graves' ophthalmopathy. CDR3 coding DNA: TGTGCCGGAAAGACTAGCGGCACCTACGAGCAGTACTTC. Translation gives CAGKTSGTYEQYF. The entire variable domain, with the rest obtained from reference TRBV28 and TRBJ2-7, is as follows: DVKVTQSSRYLVKRTGEKVFLECVQDMDHENMFWYRQDPGLGLRLIYFSYDVKMKEKGDIPEGYSVSREKKERFSLILESASTNQTSMYLCAGKTSGTYEQYFGPGTRLTVT.